A single T cell receptor (beta chain) is shown here with its context. This sample was taken from a study of T cell changes during pregnancy in multiple sclerosis. The method was immunoSEQ multiplex PCR; TCRdb's version includes in-frame clones alone and lacks a portion of them. The sample shows 50,000 or so clones, roughly 94% of them seen only once. Trimming took 2 bases from V and 5 from J; bases not matched to a gene: 7. The CDR3 has 15 residues. Germline values: CDR1 KGHSH, CDR2 LQKENI. The specimen comprised CD4+ T cells from peripheral blood mononuclear cells, sampled in the third trimester of pregnancy. The J gene is TRBJ2-5, the V gene TRBV18; 8 bases agree with TRBD2. The TCR was taken from a female donor with multiple sclerosis, enrolled in a pregnancy study. The CDR3 DNA follows: TGTGCCAGCTCACCAGAGACGGGGGGGGAGGAGACCCAGTACTTC. Amino acids: CASSPETGGEETQYF.